The clone carrying this TCR beta chain was counted a single time. What it binds is not known. The sample is drawn from a study of breast tumors, draining lymph nodes, adjacent tissues. General observations from the study: Compared with basal-like, luminal-like tumors shared significantly more repertoire with nontumor tissue. The data were judged consistent with most tumor T cells coming from lymph node and expanding in tumor. That most tumor T cells come from lymph nodes remained unproven.

Breast cancer patients provided tissue from their axillary draining lymph nodes. In TCRdb, the multiplex PCR reads were re-called with MiXCR into one record per CDR3 protein. The sample includes tens of thousands of distinct CDR3 sequences, roughly 29% of them seen just once. The sequence was obtained from a female donor with breast cancer. Some clones in this sample may be carry-over from other donors' samples. Sequenced: axillary lymph node tissue.

The CDR3 DNA sequence: TGCGCCAGCAGCTGGGGGACAGGGGATGGGCAGCCCCAGCATTTT. Its translation: CASSWGTGDGQPQHF. The rearrangement uses TRBV5-1 and TRBJ1-5, with 10 bases matching TRBD1. With 3 bases clipped from V and 7 bases from J, the junction kept 7 bases outside the gene matches. The CDR3 loop spans 15 amino acids. The germline V gene has CDR1 SGHRS and CDR2 YFSETQ. The full variable domain, its missing parts supplied by reference TRBV5-1 and TRBJ1-5, is KAGVTQTPRYLIKTRGQQVTLSCSPISGHRSVSWYQQTPGQGLQFLFEYFSETQRNKGNFPGRFSGRQFSNSRSEMNVSTLELGDSALYLCASSWGTGDGQPQHFGDGTRLSIL.